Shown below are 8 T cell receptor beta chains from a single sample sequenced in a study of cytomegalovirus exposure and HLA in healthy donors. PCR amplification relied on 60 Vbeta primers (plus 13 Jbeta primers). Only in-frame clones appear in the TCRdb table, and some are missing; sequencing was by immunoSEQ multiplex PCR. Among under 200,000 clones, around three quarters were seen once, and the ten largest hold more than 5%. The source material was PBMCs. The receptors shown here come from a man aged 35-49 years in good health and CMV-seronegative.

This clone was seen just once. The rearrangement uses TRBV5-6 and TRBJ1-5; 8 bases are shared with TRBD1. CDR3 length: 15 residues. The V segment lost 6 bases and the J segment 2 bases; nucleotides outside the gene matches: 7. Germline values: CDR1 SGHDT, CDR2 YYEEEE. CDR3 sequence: CASTRQGTGNQPQHF. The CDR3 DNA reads TGTGCCAGCACCCGACAGGGGACGGGCAATCAGCCCCAGCATTTT.

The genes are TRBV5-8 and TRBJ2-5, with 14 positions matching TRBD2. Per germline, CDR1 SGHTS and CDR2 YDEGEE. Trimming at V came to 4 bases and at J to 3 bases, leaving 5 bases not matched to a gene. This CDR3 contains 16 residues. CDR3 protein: CASSPGTSGGKETQYF. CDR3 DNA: TGTGCCAGCAGCCCAGGGACTAGCGGGGGAAAAGAGACCCAGTACTTC.

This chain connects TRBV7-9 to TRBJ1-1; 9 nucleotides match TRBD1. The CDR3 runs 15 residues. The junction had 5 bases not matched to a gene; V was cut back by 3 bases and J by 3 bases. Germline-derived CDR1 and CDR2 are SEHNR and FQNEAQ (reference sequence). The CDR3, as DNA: TGTGCCAGCAGCTTCTATAGGGACAGGGACACTGAAGCTTTCTTT. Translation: CASSFYRDRDTEAFF.

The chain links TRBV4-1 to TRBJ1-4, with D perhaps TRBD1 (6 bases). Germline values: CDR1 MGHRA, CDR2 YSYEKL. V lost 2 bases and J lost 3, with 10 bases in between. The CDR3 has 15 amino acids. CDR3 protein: CASSQTGYPNEKLFF. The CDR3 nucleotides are TGCGCCAGCAGCCAAACAGGGTATCCTAATGAAAAACTGTTTTTT.

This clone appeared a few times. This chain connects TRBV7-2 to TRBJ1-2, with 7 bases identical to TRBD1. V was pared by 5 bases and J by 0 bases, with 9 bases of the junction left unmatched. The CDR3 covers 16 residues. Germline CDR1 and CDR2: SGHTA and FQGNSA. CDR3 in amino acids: CASSISDRAPNYGYTF. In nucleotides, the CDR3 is TGTGCCAGCAGCATCAGTGACAGGGCACCTAACTATGGCTACACCTTC.

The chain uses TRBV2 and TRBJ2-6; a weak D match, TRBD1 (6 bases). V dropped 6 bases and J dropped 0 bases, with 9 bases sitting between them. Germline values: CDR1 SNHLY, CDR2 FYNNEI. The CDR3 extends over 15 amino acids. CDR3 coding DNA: TGTGCCAGCAGGGACAGCCGCTCTGGGGCCAACGTCCTGACTTTC. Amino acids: CASRDSRSGANVLTF.

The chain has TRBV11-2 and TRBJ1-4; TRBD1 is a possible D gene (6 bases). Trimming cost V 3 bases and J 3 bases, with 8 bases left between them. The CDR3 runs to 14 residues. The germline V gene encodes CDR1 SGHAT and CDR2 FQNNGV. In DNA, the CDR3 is TGTGCCAGCAGCTTGGGGGCTGCTAATGAAAAACTGTTTTTT. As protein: CASSLGAANEKLFF.

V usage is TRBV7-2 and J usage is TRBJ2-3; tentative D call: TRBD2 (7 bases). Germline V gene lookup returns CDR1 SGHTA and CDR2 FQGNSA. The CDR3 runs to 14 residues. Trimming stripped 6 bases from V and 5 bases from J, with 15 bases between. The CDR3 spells CASSLRGALDTQYF. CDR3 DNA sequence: TGTGCCAGCAGTCTCCGGGGGGCCTTAGATACGCAGTATTTT.